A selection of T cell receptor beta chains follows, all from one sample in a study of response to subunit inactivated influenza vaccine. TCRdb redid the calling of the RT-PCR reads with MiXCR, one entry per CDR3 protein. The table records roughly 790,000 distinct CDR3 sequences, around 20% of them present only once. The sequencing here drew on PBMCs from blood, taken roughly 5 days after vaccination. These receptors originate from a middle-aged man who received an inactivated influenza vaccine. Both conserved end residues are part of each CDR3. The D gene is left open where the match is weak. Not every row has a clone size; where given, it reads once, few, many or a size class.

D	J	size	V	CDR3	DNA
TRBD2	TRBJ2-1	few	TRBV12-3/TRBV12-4	CATSGTSGRGNEQFF	TGTGCCACCAGTGGGACTAGCGGTAGGGGCAATGAGCAGTTCTTC
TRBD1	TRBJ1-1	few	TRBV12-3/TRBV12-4	CASSSRTGVMNTEAFF	TGTGCCAGCAGTTCACGGACAGGGGTCATGAACACTGAAGCTTTCTTT
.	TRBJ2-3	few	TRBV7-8	CASSWRQGRRATDTQYF	TGTGCCAGCAGCTGGAGACAGGGAAGGAGGGCTACAGATACGCAGTATTTT
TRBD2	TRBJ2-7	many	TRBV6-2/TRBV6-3	CASSYSRREEGRYEQYF	TGTGCCAGCAGTTACTCCAGGCGGGAGGAGGGCCGCTACGAGCAGTACTTC
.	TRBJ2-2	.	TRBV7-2	CASSSRRGAATGELFF	TGTGCCAGCAGCTCTAGACGGGGGGCGGCCACCGGGGAGCTGTTTTTT
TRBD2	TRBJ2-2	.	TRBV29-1	CSVATRLAGANTGELFF	TGCAGCGTGGCGACTCGGCTAGCGGGGGCGAACACCGGGGAGCTGTTTTTT
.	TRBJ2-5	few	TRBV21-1	CASSRGGERETQYF	TGTGCCAGCAGTCGCGGGGGGGAAAGAGAGACCCAGTACTTC
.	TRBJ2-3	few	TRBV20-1	CSAQPGQPAATDTQYF	TGCAGTGCCCAACCTGGACAGCCCGCAGCCACAGATACGCAGTATTTT
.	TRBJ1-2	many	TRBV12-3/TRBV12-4	CASSYSNYGYTF	TGTGCCAGCAGTTATAGTAACTATGGCTACACCTTC
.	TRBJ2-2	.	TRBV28	CASSRRIPGELFF	TGTGCCAGCAGTCGACGGATCCCCGGGGAGCTGTTTTTT
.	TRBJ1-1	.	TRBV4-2	CASSQGVYSHLSTEAFF	TGTGCCAGCAGCCAAGGGGTCTATTCTCATCTGAGCACTGAAGCTTTCTTT
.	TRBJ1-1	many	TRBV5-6	CASSFLATVGVEAFF	TGTGCCAGCAGCTTTTTGGCGACAGTTGGTGTTGAAGCTTTCTTT
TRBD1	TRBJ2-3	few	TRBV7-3	CASSFGTGGADTQYF	TGTGCCAGCAGCTTCGGGACAGGGGGCGCGGATACGCAGTATTTT
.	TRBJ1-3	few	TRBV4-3	CASSQGFLGNTIYF	TGCGCCAGCAGCCAAGGGTTCCTCGGAAACACCATATATTTT
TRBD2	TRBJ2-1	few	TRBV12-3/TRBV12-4	CASSDRGRGAAYNEQFF	TGTGCCAGCAGTGACCGTGGGCGGGGGGCTGCCTACAATGAGCAGTTCTTC
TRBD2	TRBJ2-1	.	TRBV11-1	CASSPATSGGRSSYNEQFF	TGTGCCAGCAGCCCTGCGACTAGCGGGGGCCGTAGCTCCTACAATGAGCAGTTCTTC
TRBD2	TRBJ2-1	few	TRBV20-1	CSARTSGRPYSYNEQFF	TGCAGTGCTAGGACTAGCGGGAGGCCTTACTCCTACAATGAGCAGTTCTTC
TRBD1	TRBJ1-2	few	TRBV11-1	CASSSPNRGDYTF	TGTGCCAGCAGCTCTCCCAACAGGGGAGACTACACCTTC
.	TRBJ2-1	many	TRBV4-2	CASSQGRDSSYNEQFF	TGTGCCAGCAGCCAAGGGCGGGACAGCTCCTACAATGAGCAGTTCTTC
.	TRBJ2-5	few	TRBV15	CATSSAQRETQYF	TGTGCCACCAGCAGCGCCCAACGGGAGACCCAGTACTTC
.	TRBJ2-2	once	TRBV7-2	CASSFQLGELFF	TGTGCCAGCAGCTTCCAGCTCGGGGAGCTGTTTTTT
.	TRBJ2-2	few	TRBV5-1	CASSPVLSAAGELFF	TGCGCCAGCAGCCCGGTCCTCTCAGCCGCCGGGGAGCTGTTTTTT
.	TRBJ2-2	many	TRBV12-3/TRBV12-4	CASSLQGLNTGELFF	TGTGCCAGCAGTTTGCAGGGGCTGAACACCGGGGAGCTGTTTTTT
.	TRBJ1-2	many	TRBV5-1	CASSPGTNYGYTF	TGCGCCAGCAGCCCCGGGACTAACTATGGCTACACCTTC
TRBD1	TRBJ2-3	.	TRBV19	CASSPRTGLADTQYF	TGTGCCAGTAGCCCTCGGACAGGGTTGGCAGATACGCAGTATTTT
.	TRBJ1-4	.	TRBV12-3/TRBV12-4	CASRPPGTVREKLFF	TGTGCCAGCAGACCCCCCGGGACGGTGAGGGAAAAACTGTTTTTT
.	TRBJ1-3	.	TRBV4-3	CASSQDRFIGNTIYF	TGCGCCAGCAGCCAAGATCGCTTCATTGGAAACACCATATATTTT
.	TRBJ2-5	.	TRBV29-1	CSVQGGEETQYF	TGCAGCGTCCAGGGGGGCGAAGAGACCCAGTACTTC
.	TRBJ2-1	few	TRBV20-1	CSAPRPGGNEQFF	TGCAGTGCTCCCCGACCTGGAGGTAATGAGCAGTTCTTC
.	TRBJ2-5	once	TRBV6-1	CASNTGTLAQETQYF	TGTGCCAGCAATACCGGGACACTAGCCCAAGAGACCCAGTACTTC
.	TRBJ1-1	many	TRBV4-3	CASSHQARNTEAFF	TGCGCCAGCAGCCATCAAGCCAGGAACACTGAAGCTTTCTTT
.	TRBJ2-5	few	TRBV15	CATSRGRGTPETQYF	TGTGCCACCAGCAGAGGAAGGGGTACCCCAGAGACCCAGTACTTC
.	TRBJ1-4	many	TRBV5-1	CASSTTGPTNEKLFF	TGCGCCAGCAGCACGACAGGACCAACTAATGAAAAACTGTTTTTT
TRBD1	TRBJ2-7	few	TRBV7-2	CASSLAGTGFPYEQYF	TGTGCCAGCAGCTTAGCTGGGACAGGGTTCCCCTACGAGCAGTACTTC
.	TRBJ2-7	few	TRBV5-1	CASSWAEGPYEQYF	TGCGCCAGCAGCTGGGCCGAGGGGCCCTACGAGCAGTACTTC
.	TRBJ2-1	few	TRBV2	CASNPGALSNEQFF	TGTGCCAGCAACCCGGGAGCCCTATCCAATGAGCAGTTCTTC
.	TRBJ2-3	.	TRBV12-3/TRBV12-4	CATRLGTDTQYF	TGTGCCACCCGTCTCGGCACAGATACGCAGTATTTT
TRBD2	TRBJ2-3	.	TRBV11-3	CASSLGSGRSADTQYF	TGTGCCAGCAGCTTAGGTAGCGGGAGGAGCGCAGATACGCAGTATTTT
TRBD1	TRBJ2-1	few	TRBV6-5	CASSYSYRGIYNEQFF	TGTGCCAGCAGTTACTCTTACAGGGGAATTTACAATGAGCAGTTCTTC
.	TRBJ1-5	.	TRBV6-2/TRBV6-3	CASGTLGGDQPQHF	TGTGCCAGTGGAACTTTAGGGGGGGATCAGCCCCAGCATTTT
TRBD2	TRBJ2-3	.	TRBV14	CASSPLTSGSGDTQYF	TGTGCCAGCAGCCCGCTGACTAGCGGGAGCGGGGATACGCAGTATTTT
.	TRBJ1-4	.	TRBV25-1	CASSEFGEKLFF	TGTGCCAGCAGTGAATTCGGTGAAAAACTGTTTTTT
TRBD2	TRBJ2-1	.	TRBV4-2	CASSDRTSGSGEQFF	TGTGCCAGCAGCGACAGGACTAGCGGGAGTGGTGAGCAGTTCTTC
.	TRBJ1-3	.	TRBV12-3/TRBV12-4	CASSLVWGLAGNTIYF	TGTGCCAGCAGTTTAGTTTGGGGGCTGGCTGGAAACACCATATATTTT
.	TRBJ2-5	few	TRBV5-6	CASSAVQETQYF	TGTGCCAGCAGCGCCGTCCAAGAGACCCAGTACTTC
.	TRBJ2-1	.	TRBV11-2	CASSRRWGSDEQFF	TGTGCCAGCAGCCGCCGGTGGGGGTCAGATGAGCAGTTCTTC
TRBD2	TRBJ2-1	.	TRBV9	CASTYSGESYNEQFF	TGTGCCAGCACCTACAGCGGGGAAAGCTACAATGAGCAGTTCTTC
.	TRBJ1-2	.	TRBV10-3	CAIRQTDTNYGYTF	TGTGCCATCCGGCAAACGGATACTAACTATGGCTACACCTTC
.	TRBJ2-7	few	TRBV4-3	CASSQATGGGEQYF	TGCGCCAGCAGCCAAGCAACAGGGGGGGGCGAGCAGTACTTC
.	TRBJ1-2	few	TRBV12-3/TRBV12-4	CAIARGAGSYGYTF	TGTGCCATCGCGAGGGGGGCCGGGAGCTATGGCTACACCTTC
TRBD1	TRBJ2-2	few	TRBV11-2	CASSLDWGQGRTGELFF	TGTGCCAGCAGCTTAGATTGGGGACAGGGACGGACCGGGGAGCTGTTTTTT
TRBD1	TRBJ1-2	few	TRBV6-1	CASSIQGVGYGYTF	TGTGCCAGCAGTATCCAGGGGGTGGGCTATGGCTACACCTTC
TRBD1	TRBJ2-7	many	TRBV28	CASRPPPLNRGQDPYEQYF	TGTGCCAGCAGGCCCCCACCATTGAACAGGGGGCAGGACCCCTACGAGCAGTACTTC
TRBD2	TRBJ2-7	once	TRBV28	CASSLRTSWYEQYF	TGTGCCAGCAGTCTGAGGACTAGTTGGTACGAGCAGTACTTC